The present T cell receptor beta chain was sequenced within a study of T cells in Graves' hyperthyroidism and ophthalmopathy. Overall study: Before treatment of any kind, peripheral blood was taken at initial diagnosis.

As to this clonotype: Its target is not known. This could be a read error, since a much larger clone is one nucleotide away.

The authors obtained PBMCs from more than 9.5 ml of fresh peripheral blood. Findings and limits, study-wide: It was a median about 7.1 months before onset that the model predicted ophthalmopathy.

Using RNA transcripts as the source, TCR beta CDR3 regions were amplified. Using the HTBI primer set, a first-round RT-PCR was run on the TCR CDR3. TCRdb fed the multiplex PCR reads into MiXCR, producing one record per CDR3 protein. This table has fewer than 40,000 distinct CDR3 sequences, 40% to 65% appearing once. From germline, CDR1 is LGHNA and CDR2 YNFKEQ. There are 16 residues in the CDR3. This clonotype was sampled from a woman aged 40-49 years with Graves' ophthalmopathy. Source material: blood. The chain recombines TRBV4-2 with TRBJ2-1, with TRBD2 matching 10 bases. The CDR3 protein is CASSQDWSSGRNEQVF. The CDR3 DNA follows: TGTGCCAGCAGCCAAGATTGGTCTAGCGGGAGAAATGAGCAGGTCTTC.